Only a few counts were recorded for the clone carrying this TCR beta chain. Its matching antigen is unknown. The data originate from a study of identical twins. With template switching, a universal primer site was added, and the cDNA carried unique molecular identifiers. TCRdb recomputed calls from the 5' RACE reads with MiXCR, one row per CDR3 protein. This table has some 590,000 distinct CDR3 sequences, approximately 9.6% appearing once. V shed 5 bases and J shed 4 bases, with 13 bases lying between them. This CDR3 has 14 amino acids. Germline values: CDR1 SGHTA, CDR2 FQGNSA. Findings of the study overall: Zero-insertion analyses might be partly confounded by invariant T cells like MAIT and iNKT. Cord blood beta clonotypes that were abundant carried fewer insertions, and memory repertoires showed no such trend.

Separately, the same data were catalogued under a study of yellow fever vaccine responses in identical twins.

This TCR derives from a woman younger than 35 in good health. Source material: PBMCs. The rearrangement uses TRBV7-2 and TRBJ2-3; no definite D call. CDR3: CASSPRASADTQYF. The DNA of the CDR3 is TGTGCCAGCAGCCCCCGAGCGAGCGCAGATACGCAGTATTTT.